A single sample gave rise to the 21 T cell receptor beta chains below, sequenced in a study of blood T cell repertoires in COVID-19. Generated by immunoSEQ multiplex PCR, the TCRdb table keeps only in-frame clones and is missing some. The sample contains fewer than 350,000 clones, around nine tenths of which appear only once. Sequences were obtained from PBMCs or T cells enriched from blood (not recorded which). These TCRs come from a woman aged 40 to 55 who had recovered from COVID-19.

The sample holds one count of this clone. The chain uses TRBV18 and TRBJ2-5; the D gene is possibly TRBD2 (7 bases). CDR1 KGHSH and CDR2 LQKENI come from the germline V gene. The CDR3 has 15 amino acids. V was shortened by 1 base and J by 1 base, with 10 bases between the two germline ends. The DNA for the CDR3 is TGTGCCAGCTCACCACAGCGGGACACCCAAGAGACCCAGTACTTC. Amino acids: CASSPQRDTQETQYF. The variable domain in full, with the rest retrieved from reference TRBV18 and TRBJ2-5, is NAGVMQNPRHLVRRRGQEARLRCSPMKGHSHVYWYRQLPEEGLKFMVYLQKENIIDESGMPKERFSAEFPKEGPSILRIQQVVRGDSAAYFCASSPQRDTQETQYFGPGTRLLVL.

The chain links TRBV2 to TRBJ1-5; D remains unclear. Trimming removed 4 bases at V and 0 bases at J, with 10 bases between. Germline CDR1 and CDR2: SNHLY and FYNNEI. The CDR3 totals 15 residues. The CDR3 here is CASSVRRYSNQPQHF. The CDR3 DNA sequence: TGTGCCAGCAGTGTGAGGAGATATAGCAATCAGCCCCAGCATTTT.

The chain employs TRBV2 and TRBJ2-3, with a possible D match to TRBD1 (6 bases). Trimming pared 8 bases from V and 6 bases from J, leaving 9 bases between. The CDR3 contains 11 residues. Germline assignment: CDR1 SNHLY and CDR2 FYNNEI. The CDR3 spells CASYREDTQYF. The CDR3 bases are TGTGCCAGCTACAGGGAGGATACGCAGTATTTT.

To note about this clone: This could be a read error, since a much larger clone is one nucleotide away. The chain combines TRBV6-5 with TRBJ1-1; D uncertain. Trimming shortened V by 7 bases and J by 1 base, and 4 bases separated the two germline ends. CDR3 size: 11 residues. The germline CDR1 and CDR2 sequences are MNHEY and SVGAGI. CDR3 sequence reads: CASNGNTEAFF. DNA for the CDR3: TGTGCCAGCAACGGGAACACTGAAGCTTTCTTT.

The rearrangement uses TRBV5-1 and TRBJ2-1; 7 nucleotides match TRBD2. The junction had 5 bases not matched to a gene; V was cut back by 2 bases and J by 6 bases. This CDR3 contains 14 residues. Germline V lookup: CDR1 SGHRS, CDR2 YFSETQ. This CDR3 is CASSFGGSGNEQFF. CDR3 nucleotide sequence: TGCGCCAGCAGCTTCGGCGGGAGTGGCAATGAGCAGTTCTTC.

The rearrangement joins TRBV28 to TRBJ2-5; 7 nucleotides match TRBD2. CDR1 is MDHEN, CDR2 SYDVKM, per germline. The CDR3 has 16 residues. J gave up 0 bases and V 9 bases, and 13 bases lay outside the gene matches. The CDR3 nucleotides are TGTGCCAGTCCGATCGCTAGCGGATGGGACCAAGAGACCCAGTACTTC. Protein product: CASPIASGWDQETQYF.

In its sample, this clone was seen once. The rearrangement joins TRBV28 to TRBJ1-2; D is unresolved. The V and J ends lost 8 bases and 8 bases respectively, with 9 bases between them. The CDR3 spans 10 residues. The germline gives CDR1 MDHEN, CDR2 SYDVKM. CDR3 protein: CASRMEGYTF. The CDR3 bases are TGTGCCAGCCGGATGGAGGGCTACACCTTC.

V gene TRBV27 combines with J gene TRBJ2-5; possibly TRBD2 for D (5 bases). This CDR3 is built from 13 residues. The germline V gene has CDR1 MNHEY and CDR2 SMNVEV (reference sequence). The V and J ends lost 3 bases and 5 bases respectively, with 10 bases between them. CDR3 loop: CASSFSVGETQYF. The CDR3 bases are TGTGCCAGCAGTTTTAGCGTGGGGGAGACCCAGTACTTC.

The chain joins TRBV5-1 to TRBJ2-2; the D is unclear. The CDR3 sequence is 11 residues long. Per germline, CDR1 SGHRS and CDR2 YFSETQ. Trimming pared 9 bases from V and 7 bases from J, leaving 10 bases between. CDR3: CAIPLVGELFF. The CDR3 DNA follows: TGCGCCATCCCTCTAGTCGGGGAGCTGTTTTTT.

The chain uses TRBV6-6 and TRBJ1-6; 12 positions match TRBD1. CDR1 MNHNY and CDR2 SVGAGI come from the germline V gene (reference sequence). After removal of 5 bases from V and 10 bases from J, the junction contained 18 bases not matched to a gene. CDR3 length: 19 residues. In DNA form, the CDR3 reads TGTGCCAGCAGTCGCCCCAAACGGGACAGGGGGCCGTCGGGATCACCCCTCCACTTT. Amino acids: CASSRPKRDRGPSGSPLHF.

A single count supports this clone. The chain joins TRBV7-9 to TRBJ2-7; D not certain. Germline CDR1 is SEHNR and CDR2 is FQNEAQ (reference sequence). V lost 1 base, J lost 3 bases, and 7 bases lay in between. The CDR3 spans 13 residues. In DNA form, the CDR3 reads TGTGCCAGCAGCTTAGGGGCAGACTACGAGCAGTACTTC. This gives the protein CASSLGADYEQYF.

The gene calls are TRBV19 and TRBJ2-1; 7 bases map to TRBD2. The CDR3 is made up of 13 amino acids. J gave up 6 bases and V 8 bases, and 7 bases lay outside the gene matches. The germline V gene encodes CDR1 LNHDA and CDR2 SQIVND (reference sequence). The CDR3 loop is CASGAGVGNEQFF. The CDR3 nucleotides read TGTGCCAGTGGGGCGGGAGTAGGCAATGAGCAGTTCTTC.

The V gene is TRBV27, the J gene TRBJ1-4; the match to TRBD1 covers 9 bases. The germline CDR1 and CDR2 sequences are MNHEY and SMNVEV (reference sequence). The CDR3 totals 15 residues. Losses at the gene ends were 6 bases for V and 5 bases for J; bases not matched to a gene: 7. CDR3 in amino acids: CASRPIGTGNEKLFF. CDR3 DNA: TGTGCCAGCAGACCCATCGGGACAGGGAATGAAAAACTGTTTTTT.

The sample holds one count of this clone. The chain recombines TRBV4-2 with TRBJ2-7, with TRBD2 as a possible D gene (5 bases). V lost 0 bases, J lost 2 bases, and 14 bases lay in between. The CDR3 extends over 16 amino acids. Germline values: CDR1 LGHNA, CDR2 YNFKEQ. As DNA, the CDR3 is TGTGCCAGCAGCCAAGATCTCCCTAGCAGCACCTACGAGCAGTACTTC. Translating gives CASSQDLPSSTYEQYF.

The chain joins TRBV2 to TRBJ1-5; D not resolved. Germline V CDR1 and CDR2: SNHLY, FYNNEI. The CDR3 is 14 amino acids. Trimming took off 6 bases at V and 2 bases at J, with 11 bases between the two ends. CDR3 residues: CASSPRLGNQPQHF. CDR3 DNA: TGTGCCAGCAGCCCTCGGTTGGGCAATCAGCCCCAGCATTTT.

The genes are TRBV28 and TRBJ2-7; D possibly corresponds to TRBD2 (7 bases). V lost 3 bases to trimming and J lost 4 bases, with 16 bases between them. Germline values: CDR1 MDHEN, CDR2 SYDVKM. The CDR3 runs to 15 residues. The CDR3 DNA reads TGTGCCAGCAGTTTCCCCGGGGGGCTTTCTTACGAGCAGTACTTC. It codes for CASSFPGGLSYEQYF. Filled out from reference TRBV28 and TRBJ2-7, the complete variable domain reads DVKVTQSSRYLVKRTGEKVFLECVQDMDHENMFWYRQDPGLGLRLIYFSYDVKMKEKGDIPEGYSVSREKKERFSLILESASTNQTSMYLCASSFPGGLSYEQYFGPGTRLTVT.

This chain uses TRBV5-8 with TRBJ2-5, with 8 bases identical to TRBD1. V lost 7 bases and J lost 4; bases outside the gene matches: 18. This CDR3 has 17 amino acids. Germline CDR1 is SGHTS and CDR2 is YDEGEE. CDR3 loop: CASLSIEDRAIVETQYF. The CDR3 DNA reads TGTGCCAGCCTCAGTATAGAGGACAGGGCTATTGTAGAGACCCAGTACTTC.

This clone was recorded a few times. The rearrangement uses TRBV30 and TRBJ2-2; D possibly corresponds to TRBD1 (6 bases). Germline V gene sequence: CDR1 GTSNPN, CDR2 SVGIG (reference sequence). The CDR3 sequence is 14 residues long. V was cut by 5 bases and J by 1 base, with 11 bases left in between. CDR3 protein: CAWGKGGNTGELFF. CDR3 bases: TGTGCCTGGGGGAAAGGGGGGAACACCGGGGAGCTGTTTTTT.

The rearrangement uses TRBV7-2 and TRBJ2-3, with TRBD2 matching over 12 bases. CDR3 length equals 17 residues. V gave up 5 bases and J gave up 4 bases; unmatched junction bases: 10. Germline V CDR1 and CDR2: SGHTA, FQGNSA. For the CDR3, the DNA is TGTGCCAGCAGCCCAACCCCTCTAGCGGGAGGGCCAGATACGCAGTATTTT. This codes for CASSPTPLAGGPDTQYF.

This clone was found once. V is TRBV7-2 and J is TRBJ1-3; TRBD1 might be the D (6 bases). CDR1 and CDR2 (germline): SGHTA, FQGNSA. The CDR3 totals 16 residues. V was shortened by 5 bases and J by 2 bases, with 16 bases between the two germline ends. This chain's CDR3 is CASSQGTQTPGNTIYF. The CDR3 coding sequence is TGTGCCAGCAGCCAGGGGACCCAGACCCCTGGAAACACCATATATTTT.

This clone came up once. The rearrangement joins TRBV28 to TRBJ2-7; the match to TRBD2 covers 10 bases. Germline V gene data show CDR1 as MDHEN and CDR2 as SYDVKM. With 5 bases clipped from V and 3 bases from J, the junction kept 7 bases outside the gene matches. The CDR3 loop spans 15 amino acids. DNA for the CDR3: TGTGCCAGCAGTAAAACTAGCGGGGCGGGCTACGAGCAGTACTTC. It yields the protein CASSKTSGAGYEQYF.